A single sample is the source of the 18 T cell receptor beta chains below, sequenced in a study of shared clonotypes between healthy human individuals. Terminally differentiated effector memory CD45RA+ cells were left out of the naive CD8 fraction, which was CD45RO-negative and positively selected for CCR7. TCRdb's table, derived via immunoSEQ multiplex PCR, lists solely in-frame clones and lacks some. The sample has more than 2 million clones, 80% to 95% seen once; the top ten hold more than 1.5%. The sequenced sample was naive CD8+ T cells from PBMCs. Source of these receptors: a man aged 18 to 30 in good health. Some clones in this sample may be carry-over from other donors' samples.

Turning to this clone: This sample also contains other DNA sequences that code for the same CDR3. The chain carries TRBV27 and TRBJ1-5; D is ambiguous. Germline V gene sequence: CDR1 MNHEY, CDR2 SMNVEV (reference sequence). CDR3 length: 14 residues. Trimming cost V 3 bases and J 1 base, with 7 bases left between them. CDR3 DNA sequence: TGTGCCAGCAGTTTCGGCGGGAGCAATCAGCCCCAGCATTTT. Translating gives CASSFGGSNQPQHF.

The chain is built from TRBV4-1 and TRBJ1-5; possibly TRBD1 for D (5 bases). Trimming removed 4 bases at V and 6 bases at J, with 10 bases between. The CDR3 runs 13 residues. Germline assignment: CDR1 MGHRA and CDR2 YSYEKL. The DNA for the CDR3 is TGCGCCAGCAGCCGGGGGGTTTCTCAGCCCCAGCATTTT. As protein: CASSRGVSQPQHF.

The CDR3 loop is CASSFGTRAGLLDEKLFF. The CDR3 DNA reads TGTGCCAGCAGTTTTGGCACTCGGGCAGGGCTTTTGGATGAAAAACTGTTTTTT. V gene TRBV5-4 combines with J gene TRBJ1-4; weak D call: TRBD1 (5 bases). The CDR3 is made up of 18 amino acids. Trimming pared 5 bases from V and 6 bases from J, leaving 26 bases between. Germline V gives CDR1 SGHNT, CDR2 YYREEE (reference sequence).

This chain joins TRBV6-5 and TRBJ1-2; the D gene is possibly TRBD1 (6 bases). Germline-derived CDR1 and CDR2 are MNHEY and SVGAGI. This CDR3 region has 13 residues. V was trimmed by 10 bases and J by 2 bases, leaving 14 bases between them. The CDR3: CATTGHQNYGYTF. The DNA of the CDR3 is TGTGCCACCACGGGACACCAGAACTATGGCTACACCTTC.

The chain combines TRBV9 with TRBJ2-3; D unclear. V lost 1 base to trimming and J lost 6 bases, with 18 bases between them. This CDR3 is built from 16 residues. CDR1 is SGDLS and CDR2 is YYNGEE in the germline V gene. Written as DNA, the CDR3 is TGTGCCAGCAGCGTACGGTCCGACCTGGCCTCGGATACGCAGTATTTT. It encodes CASSVRSDLASDTQYF. The full variable domain, in which reference TRBV9 and TRBJ2-3 provide the parts outside the CDR3, is DSGVTQTPKHLITATGQRVTLRCSPRSGDLSVYWYQQSLDQGLQFLIQYYNGEERAKGNILERFSAQQFPDLHSELNLSSLELGDSALYFCASSVRSDLASDTQYFGPGTRLTVL.

This clone was counted once. V gene TRBV29-1 combines with J gene TRBJ2-7, with 15 bases identical to TRBD2. Looked up from germline, CDR1 is SQVTM and CDR2 is ANQGSEA. The ends lost 6 bases at V and 7 bases at J; junction bases unmatched: 7. This CDR3 comprises 14 residues. The CDR3 sequence: CSVWGLAGGEEQYF. The CDR3 DNA reads TGCAGCGTATGGGGACTAGCGGGAGGAGAAGAGCAGTACTTC.

The chain uses TRBV19 and TRBJ1-4; 9 positions agree with TRBD1. Germline CDR1 and CDR2: LNHDA and SQIVND (reference sequence). Germline trimming cut 5 bases from V and 4 bases from J; bases unmatched to any gene: 8. This CDR3 contains 16 residues. CDR3: CASSVGQGPFNEKLFF. CDR3 DNA: TGTGCCAGTAGTGTGGGACAGGGACCCTTTAATGAAAAACTGTTTTTT.

This clone was counted a single time. The V gene is TRBV28, the J gene TRBJ1-1, with TRBD1 as a possible D gene (5 bases). Germline V gene data show CDR1 as MDHEN and CDR2 as SYDVKM. Trimming shortened V by 5 bases and J by 5 bases, and 21 bases separated the two germline ends. This CDR3 contains 16 residues. CDR3 residues: CASSPPPGRAGTEAFF. The CDR3 DNA sequence: TGTGCCAGCAGTCCTCCCCCCGGCAGGGCAGGAACTGAAGCTTTCTTT.

The chain combines TRBV28 with TRBJ2-7, with TRBD1 matching over 8 bases. The CDR3 loop spans 15 amino acids. Looked up from germline, CDR1 is MDHEN and CDR2 is SYDVKM. Germline trimming cut 4 bases from V and 4 bases from J; bases unmatched to any gene: 9. The chain's CDR3 is CASSYDRGVYYEQYF. CDR3 nucleotides: TGTGCCAGCAGTTACGACAGGGGAGTATATTACGAGCAGTACTTC.

The rearrangement joins TRBV7-6 to TRBJ2-7, with D perhaps being TRBD1 or TRBD2 (6 bases each). This CDR3 comprises 14 residues. The germline V and J ends were trimmed by 5 bases and 1 base, with 12 bases remaining between them. The germline gives CDR1 SGHVS, CDR2 FNYEAQ. The CDR3 DNA reads as TGTGCCAGCAGCGCCCGGGGGCAGTCCTACGAGCAGTACTTC. It encodes CASSARGQSYEQYF.

V and J are TRBV28 and TRBJ1-5; tentative D call: TRBD1 (6 bases). Trimming stripped 1 base from V and 3 bases from J, with 19 bases between. The CDR3 spans 18 residues. The germline gives CDR1 MDHEN, CDR2 SYDVKM. DNA of the CDR3: TGTGCCAGCAGTTTATTCCTATCGGACAGAGATTTCAATCAGCCCCAGCATTTT. Its translation is CASSLFLSDRDFNQPQHF.

This sequence joins TRBV7-8 and TRBJ2-2; D is possibly TRBD2 (6 bases). CDR3 size: 17 residues. CDR1 SGHVS and CDR2 FQNEAQ come from the germline V gene. The V end lost 1 base, the J end lost 1 base, and 13 bases lay between the germline ends. The CDR3 sequence is CASSLVNAGMNTGELFF. The CDR3 DNA is TGTGCCAGCAGCTTAGTTAATGCGGGGATGAACACCGGGGAGCTGTTTTTT.

As for this clone: A junction end diverges from the germline sequence, so it may reflect a read error. The chain is built from TRBV7-3 and TRBJ1-2; D perhaps matches TRBD1 (5 bases). The CDR3 has 17 amino acids. Germline lookup yields CDR1 SGHTA and CDR2 FQGTGA. CDR3 sequence (DNA): TGTGCCAGCAGTTTAACCCGCAAGGGGCGAGAGAACTATGGCTACACCTTC. It translates to CASSLTRKGRENYGYTF. The full variable domain, rest sourced from reference TRBV7-3 and TRBJ1-2, is GAGVSQTPSNKVTEKGKYVELRCDPISGHTALYWYRQSLGQGPEFLIYFQGTGAADDSGLPNDRFFAVRPEGSVSTLKIQRTERGDSAVYLCASSLTRKGRENYGYTFGSGTRLTVV.

CDR3 DNA sequence: TGTGCCAGCAGCTTAGCTCCGGGACAGGGGTACTACGAGCAGTACTTC. It translates to CASSLAPGQGYYEQYF. This chain links TRBV11-1 with TRBJ2-7; 10 bases fit TRBD1. With 0 bases clipped from V and 3 bases from J, the junction kept 5 bases outside the gene matches. The V gene's germline CDR1 is SGHAT and CDR2 FQDESV (reference sequence). The CDR3 length is 16 residues. Filled out from reference TRBV11-1 and TRBJ2-7, the complete variable domain reads EAEVAQSPRYKITEKSQAVAFWCDPISGHATLYWYRQILGQGPELLVQFQDESVVDDSQLPKDRFSAERLKGVDSTLKIQPAELGDSAMYLCASSLAPGQGYYEQYFGPGTRLTVT.

Comment on this clone: The sample contains more than one DNA sequence encoding this CDR3. The V call is TRBV7-6, the J call TRBJ2-7; D is unclear. This CDR3 contains 11 residues. CDR1 and CDR2 from the germline V gene are SGHVS and FNYEAQ. V was cut by 1 base and J by 5 bases, with 3 bases left in between. CDR3 amino acids: CASSLGNEQYF. The DNA of the CDR3 is TGTGCCAGCAGCTTAGGAAACGAGCAGTACTTC. Together with reference TRBV7-6 and TRBJ2-7, the CDR3 gives the full variable domain: GAGVSQSPRYKVTKRGQDVALRCDPISGHVSLYWYRQALGQGPEFLTYFNYEAQQDKSGLPNDRFSAERPEGSISTLTIQRTEQRDSAMYRCASSLGNEQYFGPGTRLTVT.

This chain joins TRBV25-1 and TRBJ2-5; D is perhaps TRBD1 (6 bases). There are 15 residues in the CDR3. V shed 4 bases and J shed 1 base, with 13 bases lying between them. From germline, CDR1 is MGHDK and CDR2 SYGVNS. CDR3 sequence: CASSARGNFQETQYF. The CDR3 DNA sequence: TGTGCCAGCAGTGCCAGGGGAAATTTCCAAGAGACCCAGTACTTC.

The chain carries TRBV6-5 and TRBJ1-5; 9 nucleotides match TRBD1. CDR3 length: 15 amino acids. Trimming at V came to 6 bases and at J to 1 base, leaving 4 bases not matched to a gene. CDR1 and CDR2 (germline): MNHEY, SVGAGI. CDR3 protein: CASSQGTGSNQPQHF. The CDR3 DNA sequence: TGTGCCAGCAGCCAAGGGACAGGGAGCAATCAGCCCCAGCATTTT.

The CDR3 region has the DNA TGTGCCAGCAGTTTATATGTCGTGGAATCAGGCAATCAGCCCCAGCATTTT. Translation gives CASSLYVVESGNQPQHF. This sequence joins TRBV27 and TRBJ1-5; unclear D gene. The CDR3 totals 17 residues. Per the germline V gene, CDR1 is MNHEY and CDR2 is SMNVEV (reference sequence). Trimming shortened V by 1 base and J by 2 bases, and 15 bases separated the two germline ends.